This TCR beta chain emerged from a study of cytomegalovirus exposure and HLA in healthy donors (dated by TCRdb to about 2017). Describing the broader study: According to a later analysis, the roughly 130 validation repertoires were produced on the same platform as the 666 repertoires of the first cohort. In addition to the first cohort of several hundred subjects, a separate validation cohort of approximately 130 different subjects was used. The study aimed to test whether cataloging public T cell receptors could reveal signatures of past pathogen exposure. High-throughput TCR immunosequencing, statistical association of individual TCRs with disease status, and machine learning were combined to predict cytomegalovirus infection status.

Overall study results and their limits: In a later analysis, TCRs clustered in the first cohort were found to also tend to co-occur in the 120 validation repertoires, with 85% to 95% of cluster scores above 0. The study gave a list of roughly 150 TCR beta chains associated with cytomegalovirus. A later analysis had no HLA typing for the validation cohort, so co-occurrence there was scored across all 130 or so repertoires. According to the authors, the approach could potentially be generalized to other disease states and immunological phenotypes. While some public TCRs were present in many individuals, most TCR sequences turned up only very rarely across donors. The classifier was reported to diagnose cytomegalovirus status with high specificity and sensitivity in both the original and validation cohorts. A few of the identified cytomegalovirus-associated TCR beta chains were confirmed in vitro to be specific for cytomegalovirus antigens.

Donors formed part of the validation cohort, which comprised 120 subjects and was distinct from the first cohort of 550 to 850 subjects. Library generation was performed with the immunoSEQ multiplex PCR assay. The source study handled its data this way. A statistical classification framework was built for diagnosing cytomegalovirus status from the catalog of TCR beta chain sequences. Entries here come from immuneACCESS through TCRdb and include only in-frame sequences with V and J called. Some clones fail to appear in such tables; in the studies checked, an unresolved V gene covers under half of the shortfall, and the cause of the remainder is unknown. From that table come the V and J calls and clone size; the DNA was used to work out D and trimming. For this sample there are 130,000 to 150,000 clones; roughly 87% appear just once. The leading ten clones occupy roughly 4.3% of the sample. V is reduced by 1 base and J by 0 bases, leaving a spacing of 13 bases between them. The germline V gene encodes CDR1 SGHTA and CDR2 FQGNSA. The CDR3 sequence holds 17 residues, the cysteine and phenylalanine included. Only CDR3 DNA remains: 51 bases, in frame from the first base.

For this clone: No antigen is known for it. Base qualities were left out, and no much larger clone turns up one base away.

The specimen was PBMCs. This chain is built from TRBV7-2 and TRBJ2-1; no D segment can be confidently identified. The clonotype comes from a man between 18 and 29 years old in good health and CMV-seropositive. The CDR3 sequence is CASSLELSRSSYNEQFF. Here is the DNA: TGTGCCAGCAGCTTAGAGCTGTCCCGGAGCTCCTACAATGAGCAGTTCTTC.